This T cell receptor beta chain was retrieved from a study of blood T cell repertoires in COVID-19. Study as a whole: Sample material is recorded as cDNA or gDNA derived from T cells, B-cell-depleted T cells, or PBMCs.

Participants were placed into cohorts based on the clinical history they reported. Clones were sequenced by immunoSEQ multiplex PCR, and TCRdb holds only the in-frame ones, with some missing. The table shows about 220,000 clones, with around 89% occurring only once. The germline CDR1 and CDR2 sequences are LNHNV and YYDKDF (reference sequence). J lost 1 base, V lost 4 bases, and 4 bases had no gene match. The CDR3 runs 14 residues. The source material was PBMCs or T cells enriched from blood (not recorded which). This receptor was identified in a woman in her forties with acute COVID-19. V is TRBV15 and J is TRBJ2-7; 7 positions match TRBD1. CDR3 sequence (DNA): TGTGCCACCAGCATAGAGGGACAGTCCTACGAGCAGTACTTC. This sequence encodes CATSIEGQSYEQYF.